This TCR beta chain came from a study of graft-versus-host responses after intestinal transplantation. Notes on the study in general: The study found high graft-versus-host to host-versus-graft clonal ratios in allografts of patients with graft-donor T cell macrochimerism.

About this clone: Its antigen is currently unknown.

The CDR3 consists of 15 residues. V was shortened by 3 bases and J by 3 bases, with 12 bases between the two germline ends. CDR1 and CDR2 from the germline V gene are KGHSH and LQKENI. Profiled with immunoSEQ multiplex PCR; TCRdb holds only in-frame clones, not every one. In the table there are fewer than 110,000 clones, 80% to 90% of which are singletons. The clonotype was recovered from a human donor who was the organ donor for an intestinal transplant. Material: unstimulated CD4+ T cells sorted from spleen or lymph node cells, obtained before transplant. The genes are TRBV18 and TRBJ1-5; D gene ambiguous. The CDR3 DNA sequence: TGTGCCAGCTCACCGGATCACAGAGCCAATCAGCCCCAGCATTTT. Encoded protein: CASSPDHRANQPQHF.